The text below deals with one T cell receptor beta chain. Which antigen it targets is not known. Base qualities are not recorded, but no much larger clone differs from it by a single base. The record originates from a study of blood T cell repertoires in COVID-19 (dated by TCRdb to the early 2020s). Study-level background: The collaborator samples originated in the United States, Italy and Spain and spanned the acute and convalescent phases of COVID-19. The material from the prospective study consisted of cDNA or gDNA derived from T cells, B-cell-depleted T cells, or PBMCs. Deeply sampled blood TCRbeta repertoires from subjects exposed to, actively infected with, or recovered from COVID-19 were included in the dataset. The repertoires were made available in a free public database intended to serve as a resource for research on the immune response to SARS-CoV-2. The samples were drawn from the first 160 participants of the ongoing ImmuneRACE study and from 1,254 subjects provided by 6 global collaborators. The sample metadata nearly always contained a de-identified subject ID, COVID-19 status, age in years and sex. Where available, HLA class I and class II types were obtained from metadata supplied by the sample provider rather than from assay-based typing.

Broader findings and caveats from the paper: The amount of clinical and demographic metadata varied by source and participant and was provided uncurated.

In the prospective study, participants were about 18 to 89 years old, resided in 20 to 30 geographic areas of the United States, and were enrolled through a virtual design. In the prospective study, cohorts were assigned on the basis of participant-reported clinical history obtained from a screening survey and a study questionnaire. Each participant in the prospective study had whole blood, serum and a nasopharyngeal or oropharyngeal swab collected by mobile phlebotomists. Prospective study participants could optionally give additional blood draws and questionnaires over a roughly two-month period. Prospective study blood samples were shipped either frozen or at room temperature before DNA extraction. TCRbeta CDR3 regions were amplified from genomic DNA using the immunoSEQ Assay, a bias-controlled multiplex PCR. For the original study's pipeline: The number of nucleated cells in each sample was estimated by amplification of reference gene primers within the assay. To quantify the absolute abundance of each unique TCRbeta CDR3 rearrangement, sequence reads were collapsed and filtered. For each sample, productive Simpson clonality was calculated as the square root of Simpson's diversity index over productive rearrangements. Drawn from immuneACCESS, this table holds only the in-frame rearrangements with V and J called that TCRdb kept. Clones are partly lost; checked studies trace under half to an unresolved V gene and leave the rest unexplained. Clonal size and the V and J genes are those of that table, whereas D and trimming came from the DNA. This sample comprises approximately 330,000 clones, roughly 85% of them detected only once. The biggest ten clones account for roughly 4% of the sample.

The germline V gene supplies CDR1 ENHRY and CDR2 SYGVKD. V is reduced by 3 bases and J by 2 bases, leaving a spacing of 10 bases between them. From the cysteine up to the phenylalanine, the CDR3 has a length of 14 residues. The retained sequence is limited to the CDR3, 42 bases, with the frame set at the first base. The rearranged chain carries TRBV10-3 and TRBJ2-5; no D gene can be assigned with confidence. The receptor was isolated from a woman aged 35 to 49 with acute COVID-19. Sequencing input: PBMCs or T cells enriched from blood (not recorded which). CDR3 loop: CAISESVRQETQYF. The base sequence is TGTGCCATCAGTGAATCCGTTCGGCAAGAGACCCAGTACTTC.